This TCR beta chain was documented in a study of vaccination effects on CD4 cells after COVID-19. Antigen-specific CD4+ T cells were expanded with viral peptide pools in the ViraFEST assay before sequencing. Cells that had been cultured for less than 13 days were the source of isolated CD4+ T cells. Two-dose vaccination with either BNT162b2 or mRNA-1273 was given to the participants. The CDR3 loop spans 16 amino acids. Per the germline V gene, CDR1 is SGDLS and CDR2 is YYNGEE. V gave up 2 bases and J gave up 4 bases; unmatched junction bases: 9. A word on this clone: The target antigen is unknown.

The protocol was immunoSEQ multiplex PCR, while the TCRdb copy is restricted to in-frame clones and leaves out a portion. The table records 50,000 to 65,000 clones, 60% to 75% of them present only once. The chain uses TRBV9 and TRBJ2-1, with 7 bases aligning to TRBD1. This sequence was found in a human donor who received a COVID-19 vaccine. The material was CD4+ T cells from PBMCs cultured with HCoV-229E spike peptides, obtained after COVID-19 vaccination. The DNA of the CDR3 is TGTGCCAGCAGCGTGGGTGTGGGGGACAGATACAATGAGCAGTTCTTC. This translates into CASSVGVGDRYNEQFF.